The rows below give T cell receptor beta chains drawn from one sample of a study of Graves' ophthalmopathy and Graves' hyperthyroidism. TCRdb re-derived calls from the multiplex PCR reads in MiXCR, one entry per CDR3 protein. The table shows approximately 1.2 million distinct CDR3 sequences, with 36% occurring only once. The sequencing input was peripheral blood or thyroid tissue (not recorded which). These receptor sequences come from an adult man with Graves' hyperthyroidism. Both conserved end residues are part of each CDR3. D genes are given only for firm matches. Clone size is stated in some rows and not others, as once, few, many or a class when expanded.

TRBJ1-2 NA many TRBV7-9 TGTGCCAGCAGCTTAGGGGACAACTATGGCTACACCTTC CASSLGDNYGYTF
TRBJ2-5 TRBD1 once TRBV2 TGTGCCAGCGTGGACAGGCACAATCAGCCCCAGTACTTC CASVDRHNQPQYF
TRBJ1-5 NA NA TRBV12-3/TRBV12-4 TGTGCCAGCAGTTTAGGCGAGGGGCCTCAGCCCCAGCATTTT CASSLGEGPQPQHF
TRBJ2-7 NA NA TRBV7-8 TGTGCCAGCAGCCAAGATCCGGCGCGCTCCAACGAGCAGTACTTC CASSQDPARSNEQYF
TRBJ2-5 NA NA TRBV19 TGTGCCAGTAGTATCGGCGCGCGACCCCAGGAGGAGACCCAGTACTTC CASSIGARPQEETQYF
TRBJ2-5 NA many TRBV5-6 TGTGCCAGCAGCTTGCCGACAGTCCAAGAGACCCAGTACTTC CASSLPTVQETQYF
TRBJ2-5 NA NA TRBV10-2 TGCGCCAGCAGTGGGGCGGGCACCCAAGAGACCCAGTACTTC CASSGAGTQETQYF
TRBJ1-6 NA many TRBV20-1 TGCAGTGCTAGGTTCCAGGGGAAGTCACCCCTCCACTTT CSARFQGKSPLHF
TRBJ2-5 TRBD2 NA TRBV7-9 TGTGCCAGCTCTCCGAGACTAGCGGGAGATTCGGAGACCCAGTACTTC CASSPRLAGDSETQYF
TRBJ1-1 NA many TRBV7-9 TGTGCCAGCAGTCCGAGAAGGGTGGGCACTGAAGCTTTCTTT CASSPRRVGTEAFF
TRBJ2-7 NA many TRBV7-9 TGTGCCAGCAATCCCGGTCTGCAGGACGAGCAGTACTTC CASNPGLQDEQYF
TRBJ1-2 NA NA TRBV10-3 TGTGCCAGCAGCTTGGGACTTCCCGGAGGGGGCTACACCTTC CASSLGLPGGGYTF
TRBJ1-6 NA many TRBV19 TGTGCCACGGCCGGGGGTACCTATAATTCACCCCTCCACTTT CATAGGTYNSPLHF
TRBJ1-5 NA NA TRBV28 TGTGCCAGCAGCGGGGAGTTGAGCAATCAGCCCCAGCATTTT CASSGELSNQPQHF
TRBJ1-6 TRBD1 NA TRBV6-5 TGTGCCAGCAATCTTGACAGGGGAAATTCACCCCTCCACTTT CASNLDRGNSPLHF
TRBJ1-2 NA NA TRBV20-1 TGCAGTGCTAGACAAACCCCGGGACCAAATCTTGGCTACACCTTC CSARQTPGPNLGYTF
TRBJ1-1 NA NA TRBV6-2/TRBV6-3 TGTGCCAGCAGTTACAGCCAATTCGGGGGCTCCGGGAACACTGAAGCTTTCTTT CASSYSQFGGSGNTEAFF
TRBJ2-7 NA few TRBV5-1 TGCGCCAGCAGCTTGGTGGCGGCCTACGAGCAGTACTTC CASSLVAAYEQYF
TRBJ2-7 NA many TRBV20-1 TGCAGTGCCCCAAAAAGATTACGGTTGGGTGCCGAGCAGTACTTC CSAPKRLRLGAEQYF
TRBJ2-5 TRBD2 NA TRBV27 TGTGCCAGCAGTTTAATTGCTAGCGGGGGACCTCAAGAGACCCAGTACTTC CASSLIASGGPQETQYF
TRBJ1-3 NA few TRBV11-2 TGTGCCAGCAGCTTAGGAATACCGGCCTCTGGAAACACCATATATTTT CASSLGIPASGNTIYF
TRBJ2-7 NA NA TRBV25-1 TGTGCCAGCAGTGGACCGCCCTACTCCTACGAGCAGTACTTC CASSGPPYSYEQYF
TRBJ2-1 TRBD2 NA TRBV19 TGTGCCAGTAGACTATCCGGGACTAGCGACAATGAGCAGTTCTTC CASRLSGTSDNEQFF
TRBJ1-4 NA NA TRBV25-1 TGTGCCGAGGCGGGCAGTTACCGTATAACTAATGAAAAACTGTTTTTT CAEAGSYRITNEKLFF
TRBJ1-4 NA NA TRBV11-2 TGTGCCAGCAGCTCTGAGATCCCTGCAACTAATGAAAAACTGTTTTTT CASSSEIPATNEKLFF
TRBJ1-1 TRBD1 many TRBV24-1 TGTGCCACCAGGAGGGACAGACTTTATGAAGCTTTCTTT CATRRDRLYEAFF
TRBJ2-5 NA many TRBV20-1 TGCAGTGCTAGAGAAAAGGGTTCCCAAGAGACCCAGTACTTC CSAREKGSQETQYF
TRBJ1-1 NA few TRBV6-5 TGTGCCAGCAGTTACAGAGTTAACGTTGAAGCTTTCTTT CASSYRVNVEAFF
TRBJ2-5 NA few TRBV19 TGTGCCAGTAGTATGGAACAGGGTTTTGGGGAGACCCAGTACTTC CASSMEQGFGETQYF
TRBJ1-5 NA NA TRBV10-2 TGCGCCAGCAGTGCCGGACTAGCGGGTACCAATCAGCCCCAGCATTTT CASSAGLAGTNQPQHF
TRBJ2-6 NA few TRBV29-1 TGCAGCGCAACTTTGACAGTATCTGGGGCCAACGTCCTGACTTTC CSATLTVSGANVLTF
TRBJ1-1 NA many TRBV20-1 TGCACCATTCCCATCTTGAACACTGAAGCTTTCTTT CTIPILNTEAFF
TRBJ1-1 NA many TRBV19 TGTGCCAGTAGTACTGACAGGCGGACTGAAGCTTTCTTT CASSTDRRTEAFF
TRBJ2-2 NA NA TRBV12-3/TRBV12-4 TGTGCCAGCAGTTCGTTTTTGCGGCTCGGCGGGGAGCTGTTTTTT CASSSFLRLGGELFF
TRBJ1-5 NA many TRBV2 TGTGCCAGCGGGGGGGGCAATCAGCCCCAGCATTTT CASGGGNQPQHF
TRBJ1-3 NA many TRBV7-6 TGTGCCAGCAGCTTAGTCCCAGGCTCTGGAAACACCATATATTTT CASSLVPGSGNTIYF
TRBJ2-7 TRBD1 NA TRBV7-9 TGTGCCAGCAGCCTTTATGGGACAGCGAACTACGAGCAGTACTTC CASSLYGTANYEQYF
TRBJ1-4 NA few TRBV7-9 TGTGCCAGCAGAAAGGCGGCAACTAATGAAAAACTGTTTTTT CASRKAATNEKLFF
TRBJ2-2 TRBD1 NA TRBV11-3 TGTGCCAGCAGCCCGACAGGGGTGGACACCGGGGAGCTGTTTTTT CASSPTGVDTGELFF
TRBJ2-2 NA NA TRBV10-3 TGTGCCAGCTCGGGGGGCGATACTACGAACACCGGGGAGCTGTTTTTT CASSGGDTTNTGELFF
TRBJ2-6 NA NA TRBV5-1 TGCGCCAGCAGCTTGGCCCCGACCGGGACAGGGGCCAACGTCCTGACTTTC CASSLAPTGTGANVLTF
TRBJ2-7 TRBD1 few TRBV13 TGTGCCAGCAGCACCCGGACAGGGGCAACGCAGTACTTC CASSTRTGATQYF
TRBJ2-5 NA few TRBV5-6 TGTGCCAGCACCGCCGGACATGAGTACCAAGAGACCCAGTACTTC CASTAGHEYQETQYF
TRBJ1-2 NA few TRBV7-8 TGCGCCAGCAGCCGGCACTCAGCGGGGGATGTCGTCCGTGGCTACACCTTC CASSRHSAGDVVRGYTF
TRBJ1-3 NA few TRBV6-5 TGTGCCAGCAGTTACGAGGATCGCTCTGGAAACACCATATATTTT CASSYEDRSGNTIYF
TRBJ1-3 NA few TRBV4-1 TGCGCCAGCAGCCAAGATTGGGGGTTTCGCTCTGGAAACACCATATATTTT CASSQDWGFRSGNTIYF
TRBJ2-1 NA few TRBV25-1 TGTGCCAGCAGTGGGGCAGGGGTCTACAATGAGCAGTTCTTC CASSGAGVYNEQFF
TRBJ2-7 NA NA TRBV28 TGTGCCAGCAGTTTAGCTACTAGCAGTACCTACGAGCAGTACTTC CASSLATSSTYEQYF
TRBJ1-1 TRBD1 once TRBV5-1 TGCGCCAGCAGCTTTGGGGACAGGGGGAGAAAAGCTTTCTTT CASSFGDRGRKAFF
TRBJ1-5 NA NA TRBV30 TGTGCCTGGAGCCAGGCGGCCTCCAATCAGCCCCAGCATTTT CAWSQAASNQPQHF
TRBJ1-5 NA many TRBV6-6 TGTGCCAGCACCAGCAGGGTCAATCAGCCCCAGCATTTT CASTSRVNQPQHF
TRBJ2-7 NA NA TRBV11-1 NA CASSFYICSATPGRSSYEQYF
TRBJ1-2 NA many TRBV4-3 TGCGCCAGCAGCCAAGATGGTAATTGGGAGAGGCATGGCTACACCTTC CASSQDGNWERHGYTF
TRBJ1-2 NA many TRBV29-1 TGCAGCGTTGAAGATGGTAGGGATATAGCTAACTATGGCTACACCTTC CSVEDGRDIANYGYTF
TRBJ2-5 NA NA TRBV5-8 TGTGCCAGCAGCTTTGAACAGGCTCAAGAGACCCAGTACTTC CASSFEQAQETQYF
TRBJ2-2 TRBD1 NA TRBV7-9 TGTGCCAGCAGCCTGGACAGGGGGACCACCGGGGAGCTGTTTTTT CASSLDRGTTGELFF
TRBJ2-5 TRBD2 NA TRBV2 TGTGCCAGCACTGCCCTAGGGCTAGCGGGGGGGCAAGAGACCCAGTACTTC CASTALGLAGGQETQYF